The 26 T cell receptor beta chains below all came from one sample that was sequenced in a study of blood T cell repertoires in COVID-19. Some clones are missing from TCRdb's copy, which holds only in-frame ones; the method was immunoSEQ multiplex PCR. This table holds roughly 380,000 clones, roughly 90% found once. Sequences were obtained from peripheral blood. Source of these receptors: a middle-aged woman with COVID-19, enrolled during active disease.

The chain links TRBV6-5 to TRBJ1-1; D ambiguous. Per germline, CDR1 MNHEY and CDR2 SVGAGI. CDR3 size: 11 residues. Trimming took off 8 bases at V and 4 bases at J, with 8 bases between the two ends. The CDR3 sequence is CASFSFTEAFF. The CDR3 DNA sequence: TGTGCCAGCTTCTCGTTCACTGAAGCTTTCTTT.

The rearrangement uses TRBV9 and TRBJ2-7, with 7 positions matching TRBD1. V lost 3 bases and J lost 0; bases outside the gene matches: 6. The CDR3 spans 15 residues. Looked up from germline, CDR1 is SGDLS and CDR2 is YYNGEE. CDR3 nucleotides: TGTGCCAGCAGCGACGGACAGGAAAGCTCCTACGAGCAGTACTTC. It translates to CASSDGQESSYEQYF. Together with reference TRBV9 and TRBJ2-7, the CDR3 gives the full variable domain: DSGVTQTPKHLITATGQRVTLRCSPRSGDLSVYWYQQSLDQGLQFLIQYYNGEERAKGNILERFSAQQFPDLHSELNLSSLELGDSALYFCASSDGQESSYEQYFGPGTRLTVT.

The V and J genes are TRBV6-2 or TRBV6-3 and TRBJ2-6; maybe TRBD2 (5 bases). This CDR3 has 20 amino acids. Germline V gene lookup returns CDR1 MNHEY and CDR2 SVGEGT. With 5 bases removed from V and 0 bases from J, the gap between germline ends came to 23 bases. The CDR3 nucleotides read TGTGCCAGCAGTACACATCCCGGAGGAGCAGTTTCCTCTGGGGCCAACGTCCTGACTTTC. It translates to CASSTHPGGAVSSGANVLTF.

This chain joins TRBV6-1 and TRBJ2-4; 8 nucleotides align to TRBD1. Germline V gene sequence: CDR1 MNHNS, CDR2 SASEGT. CDR3 size: 16 residues. V was clipped by 4 bases and J by 0 bases; unmatched bases: 5. The CDR3 loop reads CASSVGTGLAKNIQYF. In nucleotides, the CDR3 is TGTGCCAGCAGTGTAGGGACAGGACTAGCCAAAAACATTCAGTACTTC.

The chain combines TRBV27 with TRBJ1-5; 8 nucleotides agree with TRBD1. J was trimmed by 9 bases and V by 5 bases; bases with no gene match: 12. The CDR3 runs to 15 residues. Germline loops: CDR1 MNHEY, CDR2 SMNVEV (reference sequence). The chain's CDR3 is CASSTQGQARLPQHF. CDR3 nucleotide sequence: TGTGCCAGCAGTACCCAGGGACAGGCACGTTTGCCCCAGCATTTT.

This sequence joins TRBV5-5 and TRBJ2-4, with D possibly being TRBD1 (7 bases). CDR1 is SGHKS, CDR2 YYEKEE, per germline (reference sequence). This CDR3 comprises 15 residues. V was trimmed by 0 bases and J by 7 bases, leaving 14 bases between them. The CDR3 region has the DNA TGTGCCAGCAGCTTGGTAGGGGGCGCGGGGAACATTCAGTACTTC. Protein sequence: CASSLVGGAGNIQYF.

This chain joins TRBV7-3 and TRBJ2-5, with a possible D match to TRBD1 (5 bases). The germline V gene encodes CDR1 SGHTA and CDR2 FQGTGA. This CDR3 is built from 15 residues. V was pared by 1 base and J by 4 bases, with 13 bases between. CDR3 protein: CASSLIGSQGETQYF. As DNA, the CDR3 is TGTGCCAGCAGCTTAATCGGTTCGCAGGGAGAGACCCAGTACTTC.

The chain has TRBV6-4 and TRBJ1-2; the match to TRBD1 covers 9 bases. The V gene's germline CDR1 is MRHNA and CDR2 SNTAGT. The CDR3 consists of 15 residues. Trimming took 2 bases from V and 5 from J; bases not matched to a gene: 6. This CDR3 is CASSDQPGQGYGYTF. The CDR3 DNA follows: TGTGCCAGCAGTGACCAGCCGGGACAGGGATATGGCTACACCTTC.

The chain is built from TRBV6-1 and TRBJ2-7; the match to TRBD1 covers 8 bases. V was clipped by 3 bases and J by 2 bases; unmatched bases: 9. This CDR3 spans 16 amino acids. Germline V gene data show CDR1 as MNHNS and CDR2 as SASEGT. The CDR3 loop is CASSDPLRGRTYEQYF. The CDR3 region has the DNA TGTGCCAGCAGTGACCCCCTCAGGGGGCGGACCTACGAGCAGTACTTC.

The genes are TRBV29-1 and TRBJ1-1; no definite D call. V lost 0 bases and J lost 5, with 10 bases in between. The CDR3 sequence is 13 residues long. CDR1 is SQVTM and CDR2 is ANQGSEA in the germline V gene. This CDR3 reads CSVEDLPSTEAFF. For the CDR3, the DNA is TGCAGCGTTGAAGATCTTCCCTCGACTGAAGCTTTCTTT. Together with reference TRBV29-1 and TRBJ1-1, the CDR3 gives the full variable domain: SAVISQKPSRDICQRGTSLTIQCQVDSQVTMMFWYRQQPGQSLTLIATANQGSEATYESGFVIDKFPISRPNLTFSTLTVSNMSPEDSSIYLCSVEDLPSTEAFFGQGTRLTVV.

The CDR3 protein is CASSLAATSSYNEQFF. The DNA of the CDR3 is TGCGCCAGCAGCTTGGCAGCGACGAGCTCCTACAATGAGCAGTTCTTC. The chain carries TRBV5-1 and TRBJ2-1, with D hard to call. The CDR3 runs 16 residues. Germline V gives CDR1 SGHRS, CDR2 YFSETQ. Trimming stripped 0 bases from V and 0 bases from J, with 10 bases between.

V and J are TRBV5-1 and TRBJ1-3, with a tentative D call TRBD1 (5 bases). V lost 4 bases and J lost 1, with 9 bases in between. The germline V gene has CDR1 SGHRS and CDR2 YFSETQ. This CDR3 is 14 amino acids long. The CDR3 sequence: CASSAQGSGNTIYF. CDR3 coding DNA: TGCGCCAGCAGCGCCCAGGGTTCTGGAAACACCATATATTTT.

V is TRBV18 and J is TRBJ2-1; 14 nucleotides agree with TRBD2. V dropped 3 bases and J dropped 8; count of bases not matched to a gene: 6. The CDR3 has 16 amino acids. CDR1 and CDR2 (germline): KGHSH, LQKENI. CDR3 sequence (DNA): TGTGCCAGCTCACCCCTGGGACTAGCGGGAGCGTATGAGCAGTTCTTC. It specifies CASSPLGLAGAYEQFF.

The genes are TRBV27 and TRBJ2-7, with D possibly being TRBD2 (5 bases). V was cut by 3 bases and J by 0 bases, with 12 bases left in between. The CDR3 runs 15 residues. Germline V lookup: CDR1 MNHEY, CDR2 SMNVEV (reference sequence). The CDR3 coding sequence is TGTGCCAGCAGTTTTACGGGGTTTCTCTCCTACGAGCAGTACTTC. As protein: CASSFTGFLSYEQYF.

The genes are TRBV2 and TRBJ1-4; TRBD1 agrees at 10 bases. Germline CDR1 is SNHLY and CDR2 is FYNNEI. V shed 8 bases and J 3 bases; nucleotides not matched to a gene: 6. The CDR3 covers 15 residues. The CDR3 protein is CASDPDRGPNEKLFF. The CDR3 region has the DNA TGTGCCAGCGACCCAGACAGGGGGCCTAATGAAAAACTGTTTTTT.

V is TRBV2 and J is TRBJ1-1; 7 bases agree with TRBD1. The length of the CDR3 is 16 residues. Germline CDR1 SNHLY, CDR2 FYNNEI. Trimming cost V 0 bases and J 5 bases; bases outside gene matches: 9. The CDR3 protein is CASSEALPGGKTEAFF. Written as DNA, the CDR3 is TGTGCCAGCAGTGAAGCGCTTCCAGGGGGAAAAACTGAAGCTTTCTTT.

V usage is TRBV7-2 and J usage is TRBJ2-1; D is uncertain. The CDR3 loop spans 15 amino acids. The germline V gene encodes CDR1 SGHTA and CDR2 FQGNSA. V shed 8 bases and J shed 3 bases, with 17 bases lying between them. For the CDR3, the DNA is TGTGCCAGCTTAAGCGCACCGTCGGTCTACAATGAGCAGTTCTTC. Translating gives CASLSAPSVYNEQFF.

This clone was observed a handful of times. Here the CDR3 DNA reads TGTGCCAGTTCAAAGAGCTCTGGAAACACCATATATTTT. This translates into CASSKSSGNTIYF. The rearrangement joins TRBV6-5 to TRBJ1-3, with unresolved D. The CDR3 consists of 13 residues. V gave up 9 bases and J gave up 0 bases, with 9 bases separating them. From germline, CDR1 is MNHEY and CDR2 SVGAGI.

A remark on this clone: In the same sample, other DNA sequences code for this CDR3. The CDR3 protein is CASSLGGGETQYF. CDR3 nucleotide sequence: TGTGCCAGCAGCTTAGGGGGCGGTGAGACCCAGTACTTC. V and J are TRBV7-2 and TRBJ2-5, with D maybe TRBD1 (5 bases). V was cut by 1 base and J by 5 bases, with 8 bases left in between. In germline, CDR1 is SGHTA, CDR2 FQGNSA. This CDR3 has 13 amino acids.

The rearrangement joins TRBV4-3 to TRBJ2-2, with D possibly being TRBD1 (6 bases). The CDR3 totals 14 residues. From germline, CDR1 is LGHNA and CDR2 YSLEER. V was shortened by 5 bases and J by 3 bases, with 10 bases between the two germline ends. The CDR3 protein is CASSGDTHTGELFF. In DNA form, the CDR3 reads TGCGCCAGCAGCGGGGACACCCACACCGGGGAGCTGTTTTTT.

This chain's CDR3 is CATSDLRGGTEAFF. The CDR3 DNA is TGTGCCACCAGTGATTTGCGGGGTGGAACTGAAGCTTTCTTT. This chain uses TRBV24-1 with TRBJ1-1; D is unclear. Trimming shortened V by 0 bases and J by 5 bases, and 9 bases separated the two germline ends. CDR3 length equals 14 residues. The V gene's germline CDR1 is KGHDR and CDR2 SFDVKD.

In its sample, this clone was seen a few times. V gene TRBV28 combines with J gene TRBJ1-6; D call uncertain. From germline, CDR1 is MDHEN and CDR2 SYDVKM. Trimming took 3 bases from V and 8 from J, leaving 20 bases between them. The CDR3 is made up of 17 amino acids. The CDR3 protein is CASSFQRKGRLDSPLHF. Written as DNA, the CDR3 is TGTGCCAGCAGTTTCCAGCGGAAAGGACGACTGGATTCACCCCTCCACTTT.

This chain uses TRBV4-2 with TRBJ2-5; 11 bases agree with TRBD2. The CDR3 has 14 amino acids. The germline V gene encodes CDR1 LGHNA and CDR2 YNFKEQ. Trimming removed 3 bases from V and 3 bases from J; junction bases left unmatched: 0. The CDR3 loop reads CASSQGLAEETQYF. DNA of the CDR3: TGTGCCAGCAGCCAGGGACTAGCGGAAGAGACCCAGTACTTC.

This rearrangement joins TRBV4-1 to TRBJ2-3; 9 bases are shared with TRBD1. Trimming cost V 5 bases and J 4 bases; bases outside gene matches: 10. The germline CDR1 and CDR2 sequences are MGHRA and YSYEKL. The CDR3 spans 16 residues. In DNA form, the CDR3 reads TGCGCCAGCAGCTACCGGGGACAGGGAATCTCAGATACGCAGTATTTT. It specifies CASSYRGQGISDTQYF.

The gene calls are TRBV5-1 and TRBJ2-7; 8 nucleotides match TRBD1. Germline values: CDR1 SGHRS, CDR2 YFSETQ. The V gene end was trimmed by 0 bases and the J gene end by 7 bases; junction bases not matched to a gene: 12. The CDR3 loop spans 16 amino acids. Here the CDR3 DNA reads TGCGCCAGCAGCTTGGAACCCGGGACAGGCCTGCGGGAGCAGTACTTC. This gives the protein CASSLEPGTGLREQYF.

The genes are TRBV28 and TRBJ1-4; 8 bases match TRBD1. V lost 6 bases, J lost 6 bases, and 6 bases stayed unmatched. Germline V gene sequence: CDR1 MDHEN, CDR2 SYDVKM. The CDR3 totals 14 residues. CDR3 nucleotide sequence: TGTGCCAGCAGCACAGGGGGTGGCGATGAAAAACTGTTTTTT. It is translated as CASSTGGGDEKLFF.